Below are 12 T cell receptor beta chains sequenced from a single sample in a study of PD-L1 blockade in urothelial cancer. Time point denoted: peripheral blood 6 weeks after treatment start. Measured with immunoSEQ multiplex PCR; TCRdb has only the in-frame clones, and not every one. The sample contains roughly 120,000 clones, 75% to 90% of which appear only once. The starting material was PBMCs, obtained around atezolizumab (anti-PD-L1) treatment. The receptors shown here come from a man aged 60-69 years with urothelial cancer.

V gene TRBV7-6 combines with J gene TRBJ2-5; TRBD2 aligns across 14 bases. This CDR3 has 17 amino acids. The germline CDR1 and CDR2 sequences are SGHVS and FNYEAQ. Germline trimming cut 1 base from V and 1 base from J; bases unmatched to any gene: 2. The CDR3: CASSLGLAGGGQETQYF. The CDR3 DNA follows: TGTGCCAGCAGCTTAGGACTAGCGGGGGGGGGCCAAGAGACCCAGTACTTC.

This clone was detected once. V is TRBV28 and J is TRBJ2-7; 10 bases are a match to TRBD1. Per the germline V gene, CDR1 is MDHEN and CDR2 is SYDVKM. The CDR3 is 13 amino acids. V was pared by 9 bases and J by 6 bases, with 8 bases of the junction left unmatched. The CDR3 DNA reads TGTGCCAGTCTACGACAGGGGGCTTTCGAGCAGTACTTC. Translated: CASLRQGAFEQYF.

The chain couples TRBV7-2 to TRBJ2-4; tentative D call: TRBD2 (6 bases). The V gene lost 5 bases and the J gene lost 8 bases, with 19 bases spanning the gap. This CDR3 region has 15 residues. CDR1 and CDR2 from the germline V gene are SGHTA and FQGNSA. CDR3 sequence reads: CASSLPLGPGDIQYF. Written as DNA, the CDR3 is TGTGCCAGCAGCCTTCCTCTGGGTCCGGGGGACATTCAGTACTTC.

The chain joins TRBV28 to TRBJ1-5, with D perhaps matching TRBD1 (6 bases). CDR1 and CDR2 from the germline V gene are MDHEN and SYDVKM. The CDR3 has 15 residues. V was clipped by 6 bases and J by 6 bases, with 18 bases between them. The CDR3 nucleotides are TGTGCCAGCAGCCCCGGGACAAAACTGGCTCAGCCCCAGCATTTT. Encoded protein: CASSPGTKLAQPQHF.

The V call is TRBV29-1, the J call TRBJ1-2, with 9 bases matching TRBD1. After removal of 4 bases from V and 7 bases from J, the junction contained 7 bases not matched to a gene. CDR1 SQVTM and CDR2 ANQGSEA come from the germline V gene. This CDR3 spans 13 amino acids. The CDR3 loop is CSVVTGQGAGYTF. The CDR3 region has the DNA TGCAGCGTTGTTACGGGACAGGGCGCTGGCTACACCTTC.

This rearrangement joins TRBV2 to TRBJ1-2, with 9 bases fitting TRBD1. Germline CDR1 and CDR2: SNHLY and FYNNEI. The CDR3 contains 14 residues. V lost 6 bases, J lost 4 bases, and 6 bases stayed unmatched. CDR3: CASSKGQGFYGYTF. The CDR3 DNA reads TGTGCCAGCAGCAAGGGACAGGGATTCTATGGCTACACCTTC.

V and J are TRBV30 and TRBJ2-2, with D possibly matching TRBD1 (6 bases). Trimming left V 4 bases short and J 3 bases short, with 15 bases between. The CDR3 is 15 residues long. The V gene's germline CDR1 is GTSNPN and CDR2 SVGIG (reference sequence). The CDR3 DNA reads TGTGCCTGGACATTCCAGGGGACACACACCGGGGAGCTGTTTTTT. Encoded protein: CAWTFQGTHTGELFF.

The rearrangement joins TRBV30 to TRBJ2-5, with 9 bases aligning to TRBD2. The germline V gene has CDR1 GTSNPN and CDR2 SVGIG (reference sequence). V shed 2 bases, J shed 5 bases, and the junction held 9 bases outside the gene matches. The CDR3 is made up of 15 amino acids. Here the CDR3 DNA reads TGTGCCTGGAGTAGGGGAAGCGGGAGGTCGGAGACCCAGTACTTC. Translation gives CAWSRGSGRSETQYF.

This chain joins TRBV11-3 and TRBJ2-1; TRBD2 matches at 7 bases. V lost 0 bases to trimming and J lost 4 bases; unmatched junction nucleotides: 3. Germline V gene sequence: CDR1 SGHNT, CDR2 YENEEA. The CDR3 totals 15 residues. Written as DNA, the CDR3 is TGTGCCAGCAGCTTAGAGGGGCGGGGGTACAATGAGCAGTTCTTC. This gives the protein CASSLEGRGYNEQFF.

The V call is TRBV6-5, the J call TRBJ2-5, with D possibly matching TRBD2 (7 bases). This CDR3 comprises 11 residues. Trimming took off 8 bases at V and 5 bases at J, with 9 bases between the two ends. Looked up from germline, CDR1 is MNHEY and CDR2 is SVGAGI. The CDR3 protein is CASGGAETQYF. In nucleotides, the CDR3 is TGTGCCAGCGGGGGGGCGGAGACCCAGTACTTC.

CDR3 DNA sequence: TGTGCCAGCTCACCAGGCGGGGGCTCCTACAATGAGCAGTTCTTC. It yields the protein CASSPGGGSYNEQFF. The V call is TRBV18, the J call TRBJ2-1, with 7 nucleotides matching TRBD2. J gave up 0 bases and V 2 bases, and 1 base lay outside the gene matches. The CDR3 totals 15 residues. The germline V gene has CDR1 KGHSH and CDR2 LQKENI.

V gene TRBV7-2 combines with J gene TRBJ2-2; D is perhaps TRBD1 (7 bases). CDR1 and CDR2 (germline): SGHTA, FQGNSA. This CDR3 contains 15 residues. V lost 5 bases and J 4 bases, leaving 14 bases between the germline ends. The CDR3: CASSIRQGGTGELFF. CDR3 nucleotides: TGTGCCAGCAGCATCCGACAGGGAGGCACCGGGGAGCTGTTTTTT.